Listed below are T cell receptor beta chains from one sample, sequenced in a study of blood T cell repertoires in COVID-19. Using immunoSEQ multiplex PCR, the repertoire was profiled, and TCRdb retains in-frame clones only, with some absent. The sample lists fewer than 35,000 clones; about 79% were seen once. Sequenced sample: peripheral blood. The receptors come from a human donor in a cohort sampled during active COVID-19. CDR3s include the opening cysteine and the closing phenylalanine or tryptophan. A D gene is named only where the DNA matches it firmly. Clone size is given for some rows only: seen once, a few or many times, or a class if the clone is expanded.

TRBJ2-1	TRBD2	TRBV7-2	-	CASSHSGGYRSEQFF	TGTGCCAGCAGCCATAGCGGGGGGTATCGGAGTGAGCAGTTCTTC
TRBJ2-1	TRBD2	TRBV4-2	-	CASSQDQTSGGANEQFF	TGTGCCAGCAGCCAAGATCAAACTAGCGGGGGGGCCAATGAGCAGTTCTTC
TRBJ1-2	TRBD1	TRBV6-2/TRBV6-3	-	CASSYWGQDYGYTF	TGTGCCAGCAGCTACTGGGGACAGGACTATGGCTACACCTTC
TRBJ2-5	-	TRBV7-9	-	CASSRGSSEETQYF	TGTGCCAGCAGCAGGGGGAGCAGTGAAGAGACCCAGTACTTC
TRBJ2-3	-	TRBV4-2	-	CASSHVITGIYTQYF	TGTGCCAGCAGCCACGTAATAACGGGGATATATACGCAGTATTTT
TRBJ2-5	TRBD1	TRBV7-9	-	CASSPLTGSAETQYF	TGTGCCAGCAGCCCCCTGACAGGGTCCGCAGAGACCCAGTACTTC
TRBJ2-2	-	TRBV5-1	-	CASSLVPGWATGELFF	TGCGCCAGCAGCTTGGTTCCGGGGTGGGCCACCGGGGAGCTGTTTTTT
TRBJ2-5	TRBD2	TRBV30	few	CAWSGDYSQETQYF	TGTGCCTGGAGTGGGGACTACTCCCAGGAGACCCAGTACTTC
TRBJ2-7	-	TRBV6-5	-	CASSYVGTSSYEQYF	TGTGCCAGCAGTTACGTAGGGACAAGCTCCTACGAGCAGTACTTC
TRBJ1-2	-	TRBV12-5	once	CASGLVKGDRSFYGYTF	TGTGCTAGTGGTTTGGTAAAGGGTGACAGATCTTTTTATGGCTACACCTTC
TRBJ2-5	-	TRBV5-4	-	CASSLAPGTGSQETQYF	TGTGCCAGCAGCTTGGCCCCAGGCACAGGGTCTCAAGAGACCCAGTACTTC
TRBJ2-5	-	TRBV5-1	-	CASSWEGLMKETQYF	TGCGCCAGCAGCTGGGAAGGACTCATGAAAGAGACCCAGTACTTC
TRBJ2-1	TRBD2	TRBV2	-	CATGLAGNNEQFF	TGTGCCACGGGACTAGCGGGGAACAATGAGCAGTTCTTC
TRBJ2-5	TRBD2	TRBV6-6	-	CASWERGETQYF	TGTGCCAGCTGGGAGCGGGGGGAGACCCAGTACTTC
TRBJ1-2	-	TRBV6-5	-	CASSSDSSSGYTF	TGTGCCAGCAGTTCGGACAGCTCATCGGGCTACACCTTC
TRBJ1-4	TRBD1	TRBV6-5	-	CASSRSQGTNEKLFF	TGTGCCAGCAGTCGGTCACAGGGGACTAATGAAAAACTGTTTTTT
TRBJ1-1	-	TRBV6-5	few	CASSYSYPGVGTEAFF	TGTGCCAGCAGTTACTCATACCCCGGAGTGGGCACTGAAGCTTTCTTT
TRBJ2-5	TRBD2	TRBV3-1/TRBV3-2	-	CASSQRTSGRETQYF	TGTGCCAGCAGCCAGAGGACTAGCGGGCGAGAGACCCAGTACTTC
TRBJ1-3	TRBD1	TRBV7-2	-	CASSQRQGLTGNTIYF	TGTGCCAGCAGCCAAAGACAGGGCTTAACTGGAAACACCATATATTTT
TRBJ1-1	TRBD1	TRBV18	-	CASSKDRETEAFF	TGTGCCAGCTCCAAAGACAGGGAAACTGAAGCTTTCTTT
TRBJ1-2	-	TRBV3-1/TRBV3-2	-	CASRPDSNYGYTF	TGTGCCAGCAGACCCGACAGTAACTATGGCTACACCTTC
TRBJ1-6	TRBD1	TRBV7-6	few	CASSLGGQINSPLHF	TGTGCCAGCAGCTTAGGGGGACAGATTAATTCACCCCTCCACTTT